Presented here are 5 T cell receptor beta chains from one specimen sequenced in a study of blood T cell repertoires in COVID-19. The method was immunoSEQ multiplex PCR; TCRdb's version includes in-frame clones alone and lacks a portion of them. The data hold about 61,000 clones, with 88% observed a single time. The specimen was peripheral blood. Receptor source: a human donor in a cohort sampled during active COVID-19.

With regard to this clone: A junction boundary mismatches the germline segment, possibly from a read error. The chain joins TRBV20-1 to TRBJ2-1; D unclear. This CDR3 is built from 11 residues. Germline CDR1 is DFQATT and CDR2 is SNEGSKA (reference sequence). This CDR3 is CSARVMTGLLF. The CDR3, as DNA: TGCAGTGCTAGAGTCATGACTGGCTTGCTCTTC.

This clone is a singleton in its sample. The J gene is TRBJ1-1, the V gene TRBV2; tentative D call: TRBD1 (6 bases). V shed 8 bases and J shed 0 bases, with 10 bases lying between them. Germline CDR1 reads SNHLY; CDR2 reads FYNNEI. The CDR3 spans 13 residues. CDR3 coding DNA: TGTGCCAGCGACCGGGACATGAACACTGAAGCTTTCTTT. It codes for CASDRDMNTEAFF. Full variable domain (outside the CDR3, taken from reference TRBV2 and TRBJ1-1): EPEVTQTPSHQVTQMGQEVILRCVPISNHLYFYWYRQILGQKVEFLVSFYNNEISEKSEIFDDQFSVERPDGSNFTLKIRSTKLEDSAMYFCASDRDMNTEAFFGQGTRLTVV.

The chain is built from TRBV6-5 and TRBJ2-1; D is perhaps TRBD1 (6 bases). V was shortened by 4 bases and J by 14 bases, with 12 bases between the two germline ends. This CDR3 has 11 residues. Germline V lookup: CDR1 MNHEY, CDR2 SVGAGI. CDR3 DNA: TGTGCCAGCAGTTTGGGGGCTAGGGAGTTCTTC. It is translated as CASSLGAREFF.

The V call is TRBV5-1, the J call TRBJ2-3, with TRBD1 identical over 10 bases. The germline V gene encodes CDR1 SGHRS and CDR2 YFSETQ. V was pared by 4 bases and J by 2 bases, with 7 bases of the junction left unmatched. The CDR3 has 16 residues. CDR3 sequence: CASSLGTGEDTDTQYF. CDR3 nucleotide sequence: TGCGCCAGCAGCCTCGGGACAGGGGAAGACACAGATACGCAGTATTTT.

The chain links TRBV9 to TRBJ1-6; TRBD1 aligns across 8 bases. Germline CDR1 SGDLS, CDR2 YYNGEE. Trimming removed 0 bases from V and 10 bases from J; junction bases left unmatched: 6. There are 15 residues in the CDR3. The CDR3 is CASSVARTGKSPLHF. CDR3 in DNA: TGTGCCAGCAGCGTAGCTAGGACAGGGAAGTCACCCCTCCACTTT.